The clone carrying this TCR beta chain was observed many times. Its antigen is as yet unknown. The sample is drawn from a study of CD8+CD57+ T cells in acquired aplastic anemia. Whole-study context: Isolated CD4+ and CD8+ cells, once sorted, yielded DNA averaging roughly 3 ug. Healthy donors yielded 9 million to 14 million CD4+ cell reads on average.

TCR beta VDJ and CDR3 profiling used genomic DNA as template. MiXCR was run by TCRdb on the reads, yielding one entry per CDR3 protein. The sample has 150,000 to 200,000 distinct CDR3 sequences; approximately 43% are singletons. Study-wide points: With respect to CD8+ Simpson's diversity, patients and controls did not differ significantly. Around 30 sequences, all CD8+ CDR3, were shared between patients and controls.

The CDR3 consists of 16 residues. Germline-derived CDR1 and CDR2 are SGHNT and YYREEE (reference sequence). The V gene lost 3 bases and the J gene lost 7 bases, with 20 bases spanning the gap. The V and J genes are TRBV5-4 and TRBJ2-1, with D tentatively TRBD2 (5 bases). Sample: sorted CD4+, CD8+, or CD8+CD57+ T cells (not recorded which) from PBMCs. The sequence was collected from a human donor in good health. This CDR3 is CASSYPRDRSANEQFF. The DNA of the CDR3 is TGTGCCAGCAGCTACCCGAGGGATCGGAGCGCGAATGAGCAGTTCTTC. Together with reference TRBV5-4 and TRBJ2-1, the CDR3 gives the full variable domain: ETGVTQSPTHLIKTRGQQVTLRCSSQSGHNTVSWYQQALGQGPQFIFQYYREEENGRGNFPPRFSGLQFPNYSSELNVNALELDDSALYLCASSYPRDRSANEQFFGPGTRLTVL.